Shown below are 19 T cell receptor beta chains from a single sample sequenced in a study of T cell responses to AZD1222 COVID-19 vaccine. The protocol was immunoSEQ multiplex PCR, while the TCRdb copy is restricted to in-frame clones and leaves out a portion. The table shows some 150,000 clones, with 70% to 90% occurring only once. This specimen consisted of peripheral blood, obtained 28 days after the second dose of the MenACWY control vaccine. Receptor source: an adult who received the MenACWY meningococcal vaccine as a control.

This rearrangement joins TRBV7-3 to TRBJ2-7; 9 nucleotides match TRBD1. Losses at the gene ends were 4 bases for V and 7 bases for J; bases not matched to a gene: 5. Germline V gives CDR1 SGHTA, CDR2 FQGTGA. This CDR3 has 13 amino acids. The CDR3 loop is CASSSQGAGEQYF. As DNA, the CDR3 is TGTGCCAGCAGCTCACAGGGGGCGGGAGAGCAGTACTTC.

This clone appeared a single time. The chain recombines TRBV7-2 with TRBJ2-5, with 8 bases aligning to TRBD1. Germline V gene data show CDR1 as SGHTA and CDR2 as FQGNSA. The CDR3 loop spans 14 amino acids. V trimming: 2 bases; J trimming: 4 bases; junction bases outside the gene matches: 3. The CDR3 DNA follows: TGTGCCAGCAGCTTATCCAGGGGGCGAGAGACCCAGTACTTC. It is translated as CASSLSRGRETQYF.

A remark on this clone: Other DNA sequences in the sample encode the same CDR3. The chain combines TRBV7-3 with TRBJ2-2; 12 positions match TRBD1. The CDR3 extends over 19 amino acids. With 2 bases clipped from V and 4 bases from J, the junction kept 11 bases outside the gene matches. The V gene's germline CDR1 is SGHTA and CDR2 FQGTGA. CDR3 loop: CASSLRAGGQGASTGELFF. The CDR3 DNA is TGTGCCAGCAGCTTACGGGCCGGGGGACAGGGGGCCTCCACCGGGGAGCTGTTTTTT.

The chain joins TRBV10-1 to TRBJ1-5; D is ambiguous. From germline, CDR1 is WNHNN and CDR2 SYGVQD (reference sequence). The CDR3 covers 16 residues. V was trimmed by 3 bases and J by 0 bases, leaving 12 bases between them. The CDR3 is CASSDKSVNSNQPQHF. CDR3 nucleotides: TGCGCCAGCAGTGACAAGTCCGTCAATAGCAATCAGCCCCAGCATTTT.

The genes are TRBV6-5 and TRBJ1-4; D gene unclear. CDR3 size: 16 residues. Germline loops: CDR1 MNHEY, CDR2 SVGAGI. V was cut by 0 bases and J by 0 bases, with 8 bases left in between. The DNA of the CDR3 is TGTGCCAGCAGTTACTCGCGGAGACCAACTAATGAAAAACTGTTTTTT. It is translated as CASSYSRRPTNEKLFF.

This chain joins TRBV5-1 and TRBJ1-1; perhaps TRBD1 as D (6 bases). V lost 6 bases to trimming and J lost 2 bases, with 14 bases between them. CDR1 is SGHRS and CDR2 is YFSETQ in the germline V gene. The CDR3 loop spans 14 amino acids. The CDR3 DNA is TGCGCCAGCAACGTGTTCGGGGGCAACACTGAAGCTTTCTTT. This gives the protein CASNVFGGNTEAFF.

This clone was observed a handful of times. DNA for the CDR3: TGTGCCAGCAGTTACCCGCGCAGGACGGAAGGAGAGTATGGCTACACCTTC. It encodes CASSYPRRTEGEYGYTF. The V gene is TRBV6-2 or TRBV6-3, the J gene TRBJ1-2; D gene ambiguous. This CDR3 is 17 amino acids long. The germline gives CDR1 MNHEY, CDR2 SVGEGT. Trimming cost V 2 bases and J 5 bases, with 21 bases left between them.

This chain links TRBV6-5 with TRBJ2-7; a weak D match, TRBD1 (6 bases). CDR1 and CDR2 from the germline V gene are MNHEY and SVGAGI. Trimming removed 2 bases at V and 2 bases at J, with 16 bases between. This CDR3 spans 16 amino acids. CDR3 bases: TGTGCCAGCAGTTACCTCGGGACACTGGGAGCCTACGAGCAGTACTTC. This codes for CASSYLGTLGAYEQYF.

This chain uses TRBV6-6 with TRBJ1-3; 11 nucleotides match TRBD1. The J segment lost 5 bases and the V segment lost 5 bases, leaving 2 bases of the junction unmatched. The germline CDR1 and CDR2 sequences are MNHNY and SVGAGI (reference sequence). This CDR3 region has 14 residues. The CDR3 is CASSGTGGRNTIYF. CDR3 coding DNA: TGTGCCAGCAGTGGGACAGGGGGGAGAAACACCATATATTTT.

This rearrangement joins TRBV5-1 to TRBJ1-1, with D unresolved. The germline V and J ends were trimmed by 4 bases and 0 bases, with 10 bases remaining between them. Germline values: CDR1 SGHRS, CDR2 YFSETQ. The CDR3 totals 14 residues. CDR3 sequence: CASSPREMNTEAFF. The CDR3 DNA reads TGCGCCAGCAGCCCCCGAGAAATGAACACTGAAGCTTTCTTT.

This clone came up once. The chain carries TRBV3-1 (or the pseudogene TRBV3-2) and TRBJ1-1, with 10 bases identical to TRBD1. Germline assignment: CDR1 LGHDT and CDR2 YNNKEL (reference sequence). This CDR3 region has 16 residues. V lost 0 bases, J lost 3 bases, and 4 bases stayed unmatched. CDR3 region: CASSQEWDRGYTEAFF. As DNA, the CDR3 is TGTGCCAGCAGCCAAGAATGGGACAGGGGTTACACTGAAGCTTTCTTT.

The chain combines TRBV28 with TRBJ2-1; perhaps TRBD2 as D (5 bases). V shed 6 bases and J shed 6 bases, with 18 bases lying between them. The CDR3 sequence is 15 residues long. Germline loops: CDR1 MDHEN, CDR2 SYDVKM. This CDR3 is CASSLLGPRGNEQFF. CDR3 coding DNA: TGTGCCAGCAGCCTACTAGGACCCCGCGGCAATGAGCAGTTCTTC.

The genes are TRBV6-1 and TRBJ1-6; no reliable D call. The germline gives CDR1 MNHNS, CDR2 SASEGT. V gave up 2 bases and J gave up 13 bases, with 15 bases separating them. This CDR3 has 14 residues. CDR3 protein: CASSEYHTGVPLHF. The CDR3 region has the DNA TGTGCCAGCAGTGAATACCACACCGGAGTGCCCCTCCACTTT.

The chain recombines TRBV6-5 with TRBJ1-1, with D uncertain. The V gene lost 0 bases and the J gene lost 6 bases, with 11 bases spanning the gap. The CDR3 runs 14 residues. Germline V gene sequence: CDR1 MNHEY, CDR2 SVGAGI. CDR3 DNA: TGTGCCAGCAGTTACTCGCTAGGGCGAGCTGAAGCTTTCTTT. It encodes CASSYSLGRAEAFF.

The V gene is TRBV7-2, the J gene TRBJ1-4; 7 nucleotides match TRBD1. This CDR3 spans 14 amino acids. V lost 3 bases to trimming and J lost 8 bases; unmatched junction nucleotides: 6. Germline lookup yields CDR1 SGHTA and CDR2 FQGNSA. The chain's CDR3 is CASSFRYRGEKLFF. CDR3 DNA: TGTGCCAGCAGCTTTAGGTACAGGGGAGAAAAACTGTTTTTT.

The chain employs TRBV29-1 and TRBJ1-2; TRBD1 aligns across 7 bases. Losses at the gene ends were 5 bases for V and 4 bases for J; bases not matched to a gene: 4. CDR3 length: 12 residues. Germline loops: CDR1 SQVTM, CDR2 ANQGSEA. CDR3 residues: CSVTGTVYGYTF. The CDR3 DNA is TGCAGCGTTACCGGGACAGTCTATGGCTACACCTTC.

The gene calls are TRBV15 and TRBJ1-5, with no clear D. The CDR3 totals 15 residues. CDR1 and CDR2 (germline): LNHNV, YYDKDF (reference sequence). V was trimmed by 0 bases and J by 4 bases, leaving 10 bases between them. This chain's CDR3 is CATSRDRTANQPQHF. In nucleotides, the CDR3 is TGTGCCACCAGCAGAGATAGAACGGCGAATCAGCCCCAGCATTTT.

The chain employs TRBV7-9 and TRBJ1-6; 7 bases align to TRBD1. J lost 5 bases, V lost 5 bases, and 3 bases had no gene match. Looked up from germline, CDR1 is SEHNR and CDR2 is FQNEAQ (reference sequence). The CDR3 length is 14 residues. CDR3 protein: CASSMGQNNSPLHF. CDR3 DNA: TGTGCCAGCAGCATGGGACAGAATAATTCACCCCTCCACTTT.

V is TRBV5-6 and J is TRBJ1-4, with TRBD1 matching 7 bases. This CDR3 contains 15 residues. The germline CDR1 and CDR2 sequences are SGHDT and YYEEEE. J lost 8 bases, V lost 4 bases, and 11 bases had no gene match. The CDR3 nucleotides are TGTGCCAGCAGCACCCTACGGGACAGTCCCGAAAAACTGTTTTTT. Translated, it gives CASSTLRDSPEKLFF.